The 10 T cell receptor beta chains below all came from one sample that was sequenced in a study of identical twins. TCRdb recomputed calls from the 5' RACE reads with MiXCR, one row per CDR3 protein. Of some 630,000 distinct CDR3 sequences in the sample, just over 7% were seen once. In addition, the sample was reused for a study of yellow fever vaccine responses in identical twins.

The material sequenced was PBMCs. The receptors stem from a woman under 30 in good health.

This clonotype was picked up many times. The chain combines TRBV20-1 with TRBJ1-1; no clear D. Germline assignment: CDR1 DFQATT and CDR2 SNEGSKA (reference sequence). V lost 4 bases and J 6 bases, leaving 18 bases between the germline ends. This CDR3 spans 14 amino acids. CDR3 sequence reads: CSAKFLSPSAEAFF. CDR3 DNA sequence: TGCAGTGCTAAATTCCTTTCGCCGAGCGCTGAAGCTTTCTTT.

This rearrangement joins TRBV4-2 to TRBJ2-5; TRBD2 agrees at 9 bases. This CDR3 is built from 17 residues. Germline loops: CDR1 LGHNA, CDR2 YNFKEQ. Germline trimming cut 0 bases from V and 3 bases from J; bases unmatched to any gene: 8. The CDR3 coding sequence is TGTGCCAGCAGCCAAGATCCGGCGGGGGGGATAAAAGAGACCCAGTACTTC. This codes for CASSQDPAGGIKETQYF.

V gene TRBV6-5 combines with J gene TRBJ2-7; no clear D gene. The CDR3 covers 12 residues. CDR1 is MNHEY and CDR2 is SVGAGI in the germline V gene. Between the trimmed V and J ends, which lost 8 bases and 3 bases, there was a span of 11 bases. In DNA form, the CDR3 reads TGTGCCAGCGGGGTGATGGGCTACGAGCAGTACTTC. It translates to CASGVMGYEQYF.

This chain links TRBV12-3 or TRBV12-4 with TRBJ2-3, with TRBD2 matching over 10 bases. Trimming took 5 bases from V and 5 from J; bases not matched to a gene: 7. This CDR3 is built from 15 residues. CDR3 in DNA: TGTGCCAGCAGTCACTTCCTAGCGGGGGTAGATACGCAGTATTTT. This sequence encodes CASSHFLAGVDTQYF.

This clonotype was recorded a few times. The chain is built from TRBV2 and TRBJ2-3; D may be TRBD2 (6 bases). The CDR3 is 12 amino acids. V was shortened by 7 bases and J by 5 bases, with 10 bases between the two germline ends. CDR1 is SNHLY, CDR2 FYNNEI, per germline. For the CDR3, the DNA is TGTGCCAGCACCCTGGAGGGAGATACGCAGTATTTT. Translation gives CASTLEGDTQYF.

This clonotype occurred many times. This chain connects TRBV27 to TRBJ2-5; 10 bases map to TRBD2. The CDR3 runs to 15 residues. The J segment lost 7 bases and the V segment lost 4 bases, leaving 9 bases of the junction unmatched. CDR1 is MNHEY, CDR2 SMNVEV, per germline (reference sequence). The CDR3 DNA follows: TGTGCCAGCAGTTCCCCGCCCAGCGGGAGGGCGACCCAGTACTTC. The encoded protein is CASSSPPSGRATQYF.

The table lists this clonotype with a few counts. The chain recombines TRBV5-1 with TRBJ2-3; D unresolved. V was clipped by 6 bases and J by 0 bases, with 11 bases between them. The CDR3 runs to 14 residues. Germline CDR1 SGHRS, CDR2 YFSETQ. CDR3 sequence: CASNQSPSTDTQYF. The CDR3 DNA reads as TGCGCCAGCAATCAATCCCCGAGCACAGATACGCAGTATTTT.

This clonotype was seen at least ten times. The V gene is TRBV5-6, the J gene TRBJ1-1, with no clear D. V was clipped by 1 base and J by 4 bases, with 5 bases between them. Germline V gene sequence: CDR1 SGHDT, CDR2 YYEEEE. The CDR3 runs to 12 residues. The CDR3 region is CASSLRITEAFF. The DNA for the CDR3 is TGTGCCAGCAGCTTGCGTATCACTGAAGCTTTCTTT. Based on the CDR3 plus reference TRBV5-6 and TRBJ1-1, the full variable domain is DAGVTQSPTHLIKTRGQQVTLRCSPKSGHDTVSWYQQALGQGPQFIFQYYEEEERQRGNFPDRFSGHQFPNYSSELNVNALLLGDSALYLCASSLRITEAFFGQGTRLTVV.

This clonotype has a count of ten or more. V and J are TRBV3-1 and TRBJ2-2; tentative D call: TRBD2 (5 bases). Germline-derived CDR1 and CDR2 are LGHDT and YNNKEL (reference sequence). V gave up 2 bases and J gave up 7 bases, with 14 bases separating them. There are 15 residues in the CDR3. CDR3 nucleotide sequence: TGTGCCAGCAGCCAATGGTCTAGCTCCGGCGGGGAGCTGTTTTTT. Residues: CASSQWSSSGGELFF.

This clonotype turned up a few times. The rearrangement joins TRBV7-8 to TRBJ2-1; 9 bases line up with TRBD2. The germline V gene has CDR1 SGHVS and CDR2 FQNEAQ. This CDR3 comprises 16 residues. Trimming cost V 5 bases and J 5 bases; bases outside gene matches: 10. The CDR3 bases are TGTGCCAGCAGCCCTAACCCTAGCGGGGTCAACAATGAGCAGTTCTTC. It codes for CASSPNPSGVNNEQFF.